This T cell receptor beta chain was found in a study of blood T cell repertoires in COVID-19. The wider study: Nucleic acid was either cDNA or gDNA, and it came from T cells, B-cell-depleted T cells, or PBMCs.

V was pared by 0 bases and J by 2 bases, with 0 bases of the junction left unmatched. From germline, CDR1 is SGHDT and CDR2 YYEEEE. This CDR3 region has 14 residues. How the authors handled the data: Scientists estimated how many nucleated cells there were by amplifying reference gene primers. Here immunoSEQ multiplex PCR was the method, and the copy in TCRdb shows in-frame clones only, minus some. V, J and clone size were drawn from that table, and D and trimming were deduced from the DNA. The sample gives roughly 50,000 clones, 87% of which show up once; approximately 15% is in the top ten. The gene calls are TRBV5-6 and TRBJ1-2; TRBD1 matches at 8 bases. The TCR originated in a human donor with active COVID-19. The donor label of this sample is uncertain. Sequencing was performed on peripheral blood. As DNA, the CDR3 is TGTGCCAGCAGCTTGGGACAGGGGAACTATGGCTACACCTTC. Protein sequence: CASSLGQGNYGYTF.